This record concerns one TCR beta chain sequence. Antigen specificity is unknown. Through a sample-barcoded 5' primer and a J-beta primer mix, a second PCR was run for 7 to 11 cycles. Tagging of each cDNA molecule was performed by a template-switch adaptor with 12 random nucleotides. TCRdb independently ran MiXCR on the 5' RACE reads; one entry per CDR3 protein. This repertoire shows 1.8 million or so distinct CDR3 sequences, around 40% found once; its top ten account for about 23%. The CDR3 consists of 15 residues. V was pared by 4 bases and J by 3 bases, with 8 bases of the junction left unmatched. Germline assignment: CDR1 SGHRS and CDR2 YFSETQ. The sample comes from a study of blood T cells in healthy people across ages. Study-wide results and caveats: TCR beta diversity correlated strongly with naive T cell percentage.

This rearrangement joins TRBV5-1 to TRBJ2-3, with TRBD1 matching 7 bases. What was sequenced was blood. This sequence was found in a human donor in good health. The CDR3 sequence: CASSQGQTWTDTQYF. The CDR3 DNA sequence: TGCGCCAGCAGCCAGGGACAGACGTGGACAGATACGCAGTATTTT.